This T cell receptor (beta chain) was obtained from a study of blood T cell repertoires in COVID-19. A single count supports this clone. Germline-derived CDR1 and CDR2 are SGHVS and FQNEAQ. Trimming removed 4 bases at V and 1 base at J, with 16 bases between. This CDR3 has 16 amino acids. Method: immunoSEQ multiplex PCR; TCRdb's copy keeps in-frame clones and lacks some. In the table there are around 280,000 clones, around four fifths of which are singletons. The sample consisted of peripheral blood. The sequence derives from a woman between 50 and 59 years old with active or convalescent COVID-19. The rearrangement links TRBV7-8 to TRBJ1-1, with a possible D match to TRBD1 (5 bases). As DNA, the CDR3 is TGTGCCAGCAGCTCTTCCCGGGGGTTGTCGAACACTGAAGCTTTCTTT. It specifies CASSSSRGLSNTEAFF. Supplemented by reference TRBV7-8 and TRBJ1-1, the full variable domain reads GAGVSQSPRYKVAKRGQDVALRCDPISGHVSLFWYQQALGQGPEFLTYFQNEAQLDKSGLPSDRFFAERPEGSVSTLKIQRTQQEDSAVYLCASSSSRGLSNTEAFFGQGTRLTVV.